This entry features one TCR beta chain sequence. The CDR3 loop spans 16 amino acids. V trimming: 4 bases; J trimming: 5 bases; junction bases outside the gene matches: 14. Germline V gene data show CDR1 as MDHEN and CDR2 as SYDVKM. Under the authors' procedure: Using reference gene primer amplification, nucleated cell counts were estimated. Assay used: immunoSEQ multiplex PCR; TCRdb lists only in-frame clones, some missing. The D gene and trimming were derived from the DNA, and the V and J assignments and clone size from that table. The sample contains about 230,000 clones, 65% to 90% of which appear only once. The entry originates in a study of blood T cell repertoires in COVID-19. Study in general: The study drew acute and convalescent COVID-19 samples from the United States, Italy and Spain.

The chain joins TRBV28 to TRBJ2-7; 7 bases map to TRBD2. This receptor was taken from a man aged 50 to 60 with COVID-19, enrolled during active disease. Sequenced input: peripheral blood. The CDR3 sequence: CASSSIGPPRGDEQYF. In DNA, the CDR3 is TGTGCCAGCAGTTCGATCGGACCACCACGGGGGGACGAGCAGTACTTC.